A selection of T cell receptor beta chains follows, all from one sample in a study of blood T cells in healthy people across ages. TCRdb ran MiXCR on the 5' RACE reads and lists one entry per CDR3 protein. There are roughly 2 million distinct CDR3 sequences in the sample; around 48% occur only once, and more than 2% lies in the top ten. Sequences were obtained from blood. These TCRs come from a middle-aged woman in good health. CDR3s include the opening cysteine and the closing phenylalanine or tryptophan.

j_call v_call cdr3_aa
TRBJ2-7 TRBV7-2 CASSLVGTPAFGEQYF
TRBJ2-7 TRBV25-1 CAGSEARGRSYEQYF
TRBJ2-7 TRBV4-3 CASSQVGDGAYEQYF
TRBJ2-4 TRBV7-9 CASSLGLAGAPGDKNIQYF
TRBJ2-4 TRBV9 CASSTGLAAKNIQYF
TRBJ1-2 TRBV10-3 CAISESQNLDYGYTF
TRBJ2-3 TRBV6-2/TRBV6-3 CASSLGLAGASTDTQYF
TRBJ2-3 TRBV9 CASSVGRHRTDTQYF
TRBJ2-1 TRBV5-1 CASGTEIYNEQFF
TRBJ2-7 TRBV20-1 CSARLAGISYEQYF